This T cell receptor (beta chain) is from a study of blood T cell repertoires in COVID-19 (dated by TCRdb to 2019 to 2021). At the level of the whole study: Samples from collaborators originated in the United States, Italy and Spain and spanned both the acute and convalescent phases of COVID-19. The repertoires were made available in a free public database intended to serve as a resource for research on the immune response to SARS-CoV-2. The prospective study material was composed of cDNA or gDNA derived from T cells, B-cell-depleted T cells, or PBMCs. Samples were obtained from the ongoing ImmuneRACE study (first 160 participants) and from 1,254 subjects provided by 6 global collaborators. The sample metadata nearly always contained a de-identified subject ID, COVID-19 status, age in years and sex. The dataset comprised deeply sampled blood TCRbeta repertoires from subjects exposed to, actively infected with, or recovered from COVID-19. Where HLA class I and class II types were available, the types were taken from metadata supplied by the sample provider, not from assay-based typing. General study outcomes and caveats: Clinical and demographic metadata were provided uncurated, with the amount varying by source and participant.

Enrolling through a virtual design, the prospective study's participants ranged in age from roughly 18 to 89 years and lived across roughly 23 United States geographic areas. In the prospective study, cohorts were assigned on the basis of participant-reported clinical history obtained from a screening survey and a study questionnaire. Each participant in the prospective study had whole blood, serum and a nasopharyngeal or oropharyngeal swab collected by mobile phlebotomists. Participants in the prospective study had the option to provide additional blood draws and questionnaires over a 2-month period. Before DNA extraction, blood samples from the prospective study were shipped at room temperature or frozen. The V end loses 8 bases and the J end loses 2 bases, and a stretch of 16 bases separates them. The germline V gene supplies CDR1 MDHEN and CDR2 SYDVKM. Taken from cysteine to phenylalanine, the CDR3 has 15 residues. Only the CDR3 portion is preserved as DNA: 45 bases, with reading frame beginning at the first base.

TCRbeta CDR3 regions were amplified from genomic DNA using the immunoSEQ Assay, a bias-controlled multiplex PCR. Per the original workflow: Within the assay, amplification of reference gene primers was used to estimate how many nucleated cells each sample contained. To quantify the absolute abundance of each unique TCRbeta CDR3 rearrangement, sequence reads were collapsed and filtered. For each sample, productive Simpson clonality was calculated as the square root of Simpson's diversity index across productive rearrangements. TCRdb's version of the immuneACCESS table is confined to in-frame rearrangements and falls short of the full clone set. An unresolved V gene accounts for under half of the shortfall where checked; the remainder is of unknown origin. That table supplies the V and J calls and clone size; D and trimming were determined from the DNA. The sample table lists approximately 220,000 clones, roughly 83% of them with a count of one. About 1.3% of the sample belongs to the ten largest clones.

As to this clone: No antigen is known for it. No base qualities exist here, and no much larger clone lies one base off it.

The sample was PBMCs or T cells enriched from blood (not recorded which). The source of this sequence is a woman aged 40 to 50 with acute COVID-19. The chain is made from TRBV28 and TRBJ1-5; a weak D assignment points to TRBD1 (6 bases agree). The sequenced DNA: TGTGCCAGCCGTTGGGGGCACCGGGGCAATCAGCCCCAGCATTTT. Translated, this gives CASRWGHRGNQPQHF.